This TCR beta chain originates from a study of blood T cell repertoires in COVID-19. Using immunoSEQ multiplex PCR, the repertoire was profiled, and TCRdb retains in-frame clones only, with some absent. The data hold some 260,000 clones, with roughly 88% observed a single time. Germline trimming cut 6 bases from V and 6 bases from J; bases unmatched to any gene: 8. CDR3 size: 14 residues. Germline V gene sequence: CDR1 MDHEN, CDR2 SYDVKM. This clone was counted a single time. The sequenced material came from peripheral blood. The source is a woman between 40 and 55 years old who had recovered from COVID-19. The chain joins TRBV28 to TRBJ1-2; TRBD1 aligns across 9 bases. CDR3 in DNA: TGTGCCAGCAGGCAATGGGACAGGGAAAATGGCTACACCTTC. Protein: CASRQWDRENGYTF.